The clone carrying this TCR beta chain was seen a few times. The sample belongs to a study of early T cells in non-severe SARS-CoV-2 infection. Each CDR3 protein gets one entry after TCRdb re-called the 5' RACE reads with MiXCR. This repertoire shows some 57,000 distinct CDR3 sequences, roughly 13% found once; its top ten account for roughly a tenth. The material sequenced was whole blood. This receptor was identified in an adult who was a healthcare worker with PCR-confirmed SARS-CoV-2 infection or an uninfected control (not recorded which).

The CDR3 nucleotides read TGTGCCAGCAGTCGCCACGCAAGAGATACGCAGTATTTT. Amino acids: CASSRHARDTQYF. This chain joins TRBV28 and TRBJ2-3; D unresolved. Germline CDR1 is MDHEN and CDR2 is SYDVKM. V dropped 5 bases and J dropped 5 bases, with 11 bases sitting between them. The CDR3 is made up of 13 amino acids.